Below are 25 T cell receptor beta chains sequenced from a single sample in a study of OX40 agonist ivuxolimab in advanced cancers. Libraries were prepared by immunoSEQ multiplex PCR; TCRdb keeps only in-frame clonotypes and omits some of them. The sample gives tens of thousands of clones, around 90% of which show up once; more than 5.5% is in the top ten. The material sequenced was CD4+ or CD8+ T cells sorted from blood, taken in a trial of the OX40 agonist ivuxolimab. The receptors here all came from an adult with an advanced solid tumor such as melanoma, head and neck, liver or kidney cancer.

This sequence joins TRBV28 and TRBJ2-2, with 10 bases fitting TRBD2. The V and J ends lost 8 bases and 2 bases, in that order; junction bases with no gene match: 8. This CDR3 spans 16 amino acids. In germline, CDR1 is MDHEN, CDR2 SYDVKM. The CDR3 sequence: CASVSGGNDNTGELFF. For the CDR3, the DNA is TGTGCCAGCGTTAGCGGGGGGAATGACAACACCGGGGAGCTGTTTTTT.

The chain combines TRBV6-4 with TRBJ1-1; tentatively, D is TRBD1 (5 bases). The ends were cut back, 6 bases at V and 0 bases at J, with 11 bases in the middle. Germline-derived CDR1 and CDR2 are MRHNA and SNTAGT. CDR3 size: 14 residues. The CDR3 nucleotides are TGTGCCAGCAGGAGGGACGGATTGAACACTGAAGCTTTCTTT. Translating gives CASRRDGLNTEAFF.

The chain combines TRBV6-1 with TRBJ1-2; no reliable D call. From germline, CDR1 is MNHNS and CDR2 SASEGT. Deletions cut 4 bases from V and 4 bases from J, with 19 bases between. This CDR3 has 16 amino acids. In nucleotides, the CDR3 is TGTGCCAGCAGTGCCGGTTCAGACTCCTTGGGCTATGGCTACACCTTC. Its protein is CASSAGSDSLGYGYTF.

The CDR3 is CAIRDGSEAFF. In DNA, the CDR3 is TGTGCCATCAGAGATGGTTCTGAAGCTTTCTTT. V gene TRBV10-3 combines with J gene TRBJ1-1; no clear D gene. Per germline, CDR1 ENHRY and CDR2 SYGVKD. V lost 6 bases and J 6 bases, leaving 8 bases between the germline ends. The CDR3 is 11 residues long.

V gene TRBV7-3 combines with J gene TRBJ2-6, with TRBD1 identical over 8 bases. Trimming cost V 8 bases and J 0 bases; bases outside gene matches: 9. This CDR3 has 17 residues. Looked up from germline, CDR1 is SGHTA and CDR2 is FQGTGA. CDR3 protein: CASSSGQALSGANVLTF. CDR3 nucleotides: TGTGCCAGCTCGTCGGGACAGGCTCTCTCTGGGGCCAACGTCCTGACTTTC.

The chain carries TRBV6-5 and TRBJ2-7, with 10 nucleotides matching TRBD1. The ends lost 4 bases at V and 5 bases at J; junction bases unmatched: 8. The germline gives CDR1 MNHEY, CDR2 SVGAGI. This CDR3 contains 15 residues. CDR3 in amino acids: CASSFLGTGVHEQYF. CDR3 in DNA: TGTGCCAGCAGTTTCCTCGGGACAGGGGTACACGAGCAGTACTTC.

The CDR3 nucleotides read TGTGCCAGCAGTGGACAGGGGGTGCGCTCCTATAATTCACCCCTCCACTTT. This codes for CASSGQGVRSYNSPLHF. V gene TRBV6-1 combines with J gene TRBJ1-6; 9 bases fit TRBD1. Germline loops: CDR1 MNHNS, CDR2 SASEGT. V lost 4 bases to trimming and J lost 0 bases; unmatched junction nucleotides: 4. This CDR3 comprises 17 residues.

This chain links TRBV10-3 with TRBJ2-1; weak D call: TRBD1 (8 bases). Trimming removed 10 bases at V and 4 bases at J, with 14 bases between. Germline lookup yields CDR1 ENHRY and CDR2 SYGVKD. The CDR3 spans 13 residues. In nucleotides, the CDR3 is TGTGCCACAACAGGGGGGGGATACAATGAGCAGTTCTTC. Protein: CATTGGGYNEQFF.

The chain recombines TRBV28 with TRBJ2-4; 12 bases are a match to TRBD1. Looked up from germline, CDR1 is MDHEN and CDR2 is SYDVKM. The CDR3 covers 16 residues. V lost 6 bases to trimming and J lost 8 bases; unmatched junction nucleotides: 11. The CDR3 sequence is CASSTGTGGIVYIQYF. The DNA of the CDR3 is TGTGCCAGCAGCACAGGGACAGGGGGCATTGTATACATTCAGTACTTC.

The chain employs TRBV21-1 and TRBJ2-7. TRBV21-1 is described as a pseudogene. The CDR3 spans 11 residues. The CDR3 region is CASHRLREQYF. CDR3 coding DNA: TGTGCCAGCCACAGACTTCGCGAGCAGTACTTC.

V gene TRBV6-1 combines with J gene TRBJ2-3, with D uncertain. This CDR3 comprises 13 residues. Per the germline V gene, CDR1 is MNHNS and CDR2 is SASEGT. Trimming stripped 3 bases from V and 3 bases from J, with 7 bases between. Here the CDR3 DNA reads TGTGCCAGCAGTGAGATTGGAACAGATACGCAGTATTTT. This codes for CASSEIGTDTQYF.

The V call is TRBV2, the J call TRBJ1-1; 9 bases are shared with TRBD1. The CDR3 is made up of 14 amino acids. Germline V gene data show CDR1 as SNHLY and CDR2 as FYNNEI. V lost 4 bases to trimming and J lost 5 bases; unmatched junction nucleotides: 5. The CDR3 is CASSGGQGWTEAFF. DNA of the CDR3: TGTGCCAGCAGTGGGGGACAGGGTTGGACTGAAGCTTTCTTT.

The chain is built from TRBV11-3 and TRBJ2-1, with a possible D match to TRBD1 (6 bases). In germline, CDR1 is SGHNT, CDR2 YENEEA. CDR3 length: 12 amino acids. V was trimmed by 5 bases and J by 9 bases, leaving 11 bases between them. CDR3 DNA: TGTGCCAGCAGCGGGGTAGGGGGTGAGCAGTTCTTC. Translating it yields CASSGVGGEQFF.

The chain combines TRBV28 with TRBJ2-7, with TRBD2 matching over 8 bases. The J segment lost 0 bases and the V segment lost 2 bases, leaving 12 bases of the junction unmatched. Germline assignment: CDR1 MDHEN and CDR2 SYDVKM. The CDR3 has 18 amino acids. The CDR3 sequence is CASSLSSRGGVYSYEQYF. In DNA form, the CDR3 reads TGTGCCAGCAGTTTAAGTTCCCGGGGGGGGGTGTACTCCTACGAGCAGTACTTC.

The rearrangement uses TRBV11-2 and TRBJ1-1, with D tentatively TRBD1 (6 bases). This CDR3 spans 15 amino acids. Trimming took off 5 bases at V and 4 bases at J, with 17 bases between the two ends. From germline, CDR1 is SGHAT and CDR2 FQNNGV. The DNA for the CDR3 is TGTGCCAGCAGCCAATCAAACCCAGGGGTCACTGAAGCTTTCTTT. Its protein is CASSQSNPGVTEAFF.

This chain joins TRBV27 and TRBJ2-1; D may match TRBD1 or TRBD2 (5 bases each). This CDR3 has 14 amino acids. The ends were cut back, 0 bases at V and 10 bases at J, with 13 bases in the middle. Per germline, CDR1 MNHEY and CDR2 SMNVEV (reference sequence). The CDR3 region is CASSLSRVGTEQFF. CDR3 in DNA: TGTGCCAGCAGTTTATCTCGAGTCGGGACCGAGCAGTTCTTC.

The chain employs TRBV11-1 and TRBJ1-2, with TRBD1 matching over 9 bases. Germline assignment: CDR1 SGHAT and CDR2 FQDESV (reference sequence). V lost 3 bases, J lost 4 bases, and 3 bases stayed unmatched. CDR3 size: 14 residues. The CDR3 reads CASSLGTGSYGYTF. CDR3 bases: TGTGCCAGCAGCTTGGGGACAGGGAGCTATGGCTACACCTTC. Full variable domain (remainder filled in from reference TRBV11-1 and TRBJ1-2): EAEVAQSPRYKITEKSQAVAFWCDPISGHATLYWYRQILGQGPELLVQFQDESVVDDSQLPKDRFSAERLKGVDSTLKIQPAELGDSAMYLCASSLGTGSYGYTFGSGTRLTVV.

This clone was recorded only once. The gene calls are TRBV7-3 and TRBJ2-3; weak D call: TRBD2 (5 bases). This CDR3 comprises 13 residues. Looked up from germline, CDR1 is SGHTA and CDR2 is FQGTGA. V gave up 5 bases and J gave up 8 bases, with 14 bases separating them. The CDR3 bases are TGTGCCAGCAGCACCGGGGAGCTTGGTACGCAGTATTTT. Its translation is CASSTGELGTQYF.

The chain joins TRBV9 to TRBJ1-3; D is uncertain. The CDR3 length is 15 residues. Trimming pared 2 bases from V and 0 bases from J, leaving 9 bases between. Germline V gene sequence: CDR1 SGDLS, CDR2 YYNGEE. CDR3 nucleotide sequence: TGTGCCAGCAGCGTTTCTGAGAGCTCTGGAAACACCATATATTTT. Its protein is CASSVSESSGNTIYF.

This chain links TRBV4-1 with TRBJ2-1; 9 nucleotides align to TRBD2. V was pared by 6 bases and J by 2 bases, with 17 bases of the junction left unmatched. Per germline, CDR1 MGHRA and CDR2 YSYEKL. The CDR3 runs to 19 residues. CDR3 DNA: TGCGCCAGCAGTAACGGGGGTAGCGGGGGCCCCACCCCCTACAATGAGCAGTTCTTC. Translated, it gives CASSNGGSGGPTPYNEQFF.

This chain connects TRBV29-1 to TRBJ2-7, with 13 positions matching TRBD2. The ends lost 4 bases at V and 3 bases at J; junction bases unmatched: 12. The CDR3 spans 17 residues. Germline CDR1 is SQVTM and CDR2 is ANQGSEA. CDR3 nucleotide sequence: TGCAGCGTTGCTGGACTAGCGGGAGAATTTTCGGACTACGAGCAGTACTTC. As protein: CSVAGLAGEFSDYEQYF.

In this sample, this clone turned up once. CDR3 sequence: CASRPRGITEAFF. CDR3 nucleotides: TGTGCCAGTCGCCCCCGTGGGATCACTGAAGCTTTCTTT. V and J are TRBV6-1 and TRBJ1-1; no firm D call. V was pared by 9 bases and J by 4 bases, with 15 bases between. The length of the CDR3 is 13 residues. The V gene's germline CDR1 is MNHNS and CDR2 SASEGT.

The genes are TRBV28 and TRBJ2-1, with D tentatively TRBD1 (5 bases). CDR1 and CDR2 (germline): MDHEN, SYDVKM. V was trimmed by 5 bases and J by 7 bases, leaving 21 bases between them. The CDR3 length is 16 residues. CDR3 nucleotides: TGTGCCAGCAGTGGGCAGGGTTCCATAATTGCGAATGAGCAGTTCTTC. It translates to CASSGQGSIIANEQFF.

The chain links TRBV5-8 to TRBJ2-3, with D unresolved. This CDR3 is 13 amino acids long. V shed 4 bases and J shed 1 base, with 7 bases lying between them. Germline-derived CDR1 and CDR2 are SGHTS and YDEGEE. DNA of the CDR3: TGTGCCAGCAGCCAGACCGGCACAGATACGCAGTATTTT. Translation gives CASSQTGTDTQYF.

CDR3 sequence reads: CAWSVAGNGYTF. The CDR3 DNA reads TGTGCCTGGAGTGTAGCGGGCAACGGCTACACCTTC. J is TRBJ1-2 and V is TRBV30; D not certain. Germline assignment: CDR1 GTSNPN and CDR2 SVGIG (reference sequence). This CDR3 has 12 residues. The V gene lost 0 bases and the J gene lost 8 bases, with 10 bases spanning the gap.